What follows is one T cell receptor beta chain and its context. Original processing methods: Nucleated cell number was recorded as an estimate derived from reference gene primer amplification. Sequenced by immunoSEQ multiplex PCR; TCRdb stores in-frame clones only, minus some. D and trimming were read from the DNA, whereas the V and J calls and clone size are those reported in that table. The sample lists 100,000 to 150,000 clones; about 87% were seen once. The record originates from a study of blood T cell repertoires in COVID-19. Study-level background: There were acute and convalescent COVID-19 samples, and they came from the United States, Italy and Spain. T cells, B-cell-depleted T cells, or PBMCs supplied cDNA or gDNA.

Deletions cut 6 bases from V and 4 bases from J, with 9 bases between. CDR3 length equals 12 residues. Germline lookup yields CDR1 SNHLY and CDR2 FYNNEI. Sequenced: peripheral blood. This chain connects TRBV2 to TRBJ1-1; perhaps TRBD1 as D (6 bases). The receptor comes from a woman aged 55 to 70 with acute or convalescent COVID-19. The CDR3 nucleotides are TGTGCCAGCAGACAGGGTAGCACTGAAGCTTTCTTT. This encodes CASRQGSTEAFF.